Given below is one TCR beta chain in context. In its sample, this clonotype was seen many times. Its specific antigen is unknown. The input lacks base qualities; no much larger clone sits a single base away. These data are taken from a study of chronic HIV infection and antiretroviral therapy (dated by TCRdb to 2015 to 2017). The cysteine opens and the phenylalanine closes a CDR3 of 13 amino acids. Just the 39-base CDR3 DNA is kept, in frame starting at base 1. The V and J ends are trimmed by 11 bases and 7 bases, leaving 18 bases between them. CDR1 is given as ENHRY and CDR2 as SYGVKD, both from the germline V gene. Library generation was performed with 5' RACE. The instrument given in TCRdb is Illumina MiSeq. The public reads were reprocessed in TCRdb via fastp at Q25 and MiXCR, keeping in-frame beta chains. Rows with a matching CDR3 protein are joined into one entry that keeps the most common DNA and genes. Here the sample has more than 25,000 distinct CDR3 sequences; about 9.7% occur a single time. The ten largest clones add up to about 2.4% of the sample.

Source material: peripheral blood. The TCR comes from an adult who had HIV and had not received antiretroviral therapy, or was an uninfected healthy control (not recorded which). The rearranged segments are TRBV10-3 and TRBJ1-5; the D gene is perhaps TRBD1, from 5 matching bases. The nucleotide sequence is given as TGTGCCGCCTCTTCTAAGAGGGACCAGCCCCAGCATTTT. The resulting protein is CAASSKRDQPQHF.